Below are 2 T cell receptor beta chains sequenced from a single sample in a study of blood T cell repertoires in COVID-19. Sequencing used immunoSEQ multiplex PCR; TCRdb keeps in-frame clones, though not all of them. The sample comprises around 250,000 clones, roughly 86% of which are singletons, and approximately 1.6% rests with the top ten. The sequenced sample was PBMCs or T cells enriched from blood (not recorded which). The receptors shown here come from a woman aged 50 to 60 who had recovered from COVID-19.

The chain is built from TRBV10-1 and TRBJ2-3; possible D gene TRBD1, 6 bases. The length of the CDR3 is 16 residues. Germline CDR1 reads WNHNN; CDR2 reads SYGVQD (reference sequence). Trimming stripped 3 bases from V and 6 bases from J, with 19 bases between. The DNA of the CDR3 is TGCGCCAGCAGTGAAAGTCTAGCCGAGGGGGTTGATACGCAGTATTTT. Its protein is CASSESLAEGVDTQYF.

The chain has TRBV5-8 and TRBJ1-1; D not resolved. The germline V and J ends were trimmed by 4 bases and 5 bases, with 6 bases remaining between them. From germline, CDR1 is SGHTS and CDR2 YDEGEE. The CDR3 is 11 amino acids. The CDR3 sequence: CASSVSTEAFF. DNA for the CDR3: TGTGCCAGCAGCGTCTCGACTGAAGCTTTCTTT.